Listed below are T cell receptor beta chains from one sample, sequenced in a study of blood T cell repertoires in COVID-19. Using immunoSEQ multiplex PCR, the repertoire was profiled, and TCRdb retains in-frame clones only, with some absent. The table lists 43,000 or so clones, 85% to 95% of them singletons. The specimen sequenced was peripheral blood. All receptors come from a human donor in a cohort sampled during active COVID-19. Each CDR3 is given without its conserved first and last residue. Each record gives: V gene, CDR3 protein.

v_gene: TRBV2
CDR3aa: ASSIQGAKNTGELF

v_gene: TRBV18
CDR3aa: ASSLYSGSSYNEQF

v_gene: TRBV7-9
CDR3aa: ASSPQALTSGNNEQF

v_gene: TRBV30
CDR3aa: ACNPGLLSGNTIY

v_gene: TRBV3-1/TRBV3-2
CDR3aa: ASSQGTTQETQY

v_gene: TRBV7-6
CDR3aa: ASSLVTGGHYEQY

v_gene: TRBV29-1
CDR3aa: SVEAFYQRGAQETQY

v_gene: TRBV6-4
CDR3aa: ASSQPGTSEAF

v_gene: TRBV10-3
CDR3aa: AISNLLDTEAF

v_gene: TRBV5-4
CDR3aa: ASSRDSNYGYT

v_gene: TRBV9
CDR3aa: ASSALYGYT

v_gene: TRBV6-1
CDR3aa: ASSEGRVSNQPQH

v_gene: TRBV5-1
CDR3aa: ASRGADYGYT

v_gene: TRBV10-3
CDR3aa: AIRGQSSGNTIY

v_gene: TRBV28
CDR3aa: ASSYQGFPYEQY

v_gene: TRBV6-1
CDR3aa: ASSEGRLYGYT

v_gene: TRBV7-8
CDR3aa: ASSSRLAVTGEQY

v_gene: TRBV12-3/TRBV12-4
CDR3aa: ASSRGSTEAF

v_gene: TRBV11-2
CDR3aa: ASSLLAGAPTDTQY

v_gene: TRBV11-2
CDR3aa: ASNQGTANTGELF

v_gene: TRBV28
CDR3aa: ASSFWGPNYGYT

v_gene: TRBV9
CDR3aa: ASSVETGEGSYEQY

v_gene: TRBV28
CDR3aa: ASSLLLAGLPGNQPQH

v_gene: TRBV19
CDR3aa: ASSMPRQGGRETQY

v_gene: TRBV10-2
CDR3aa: ASRHPDGYT

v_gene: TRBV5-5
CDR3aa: ASSLGAVSTAQY

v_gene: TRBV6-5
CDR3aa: ASRRDRAGNQPQH

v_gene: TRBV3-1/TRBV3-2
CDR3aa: ASSQVSGHHNSPLH

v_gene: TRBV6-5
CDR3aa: ASSIAGETYNEQF

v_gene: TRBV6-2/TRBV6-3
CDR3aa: ASSYSRFGGGGELF

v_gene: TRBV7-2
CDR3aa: ASSMSSARSDEQY

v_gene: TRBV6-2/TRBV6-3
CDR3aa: ASSYEASGKRGFGNEQF

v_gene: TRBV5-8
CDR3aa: ASSPAGGRFVEQY

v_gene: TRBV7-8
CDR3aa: ASSLGGTGGFGNTIY

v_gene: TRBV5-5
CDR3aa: ASSLEGTSGADTQY

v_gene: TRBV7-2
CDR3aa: ATGSGSYNEQF

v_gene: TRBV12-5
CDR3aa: ASGRGQVAGNTIY

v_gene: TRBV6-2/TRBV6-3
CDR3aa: ASSQPGQGQDEQF